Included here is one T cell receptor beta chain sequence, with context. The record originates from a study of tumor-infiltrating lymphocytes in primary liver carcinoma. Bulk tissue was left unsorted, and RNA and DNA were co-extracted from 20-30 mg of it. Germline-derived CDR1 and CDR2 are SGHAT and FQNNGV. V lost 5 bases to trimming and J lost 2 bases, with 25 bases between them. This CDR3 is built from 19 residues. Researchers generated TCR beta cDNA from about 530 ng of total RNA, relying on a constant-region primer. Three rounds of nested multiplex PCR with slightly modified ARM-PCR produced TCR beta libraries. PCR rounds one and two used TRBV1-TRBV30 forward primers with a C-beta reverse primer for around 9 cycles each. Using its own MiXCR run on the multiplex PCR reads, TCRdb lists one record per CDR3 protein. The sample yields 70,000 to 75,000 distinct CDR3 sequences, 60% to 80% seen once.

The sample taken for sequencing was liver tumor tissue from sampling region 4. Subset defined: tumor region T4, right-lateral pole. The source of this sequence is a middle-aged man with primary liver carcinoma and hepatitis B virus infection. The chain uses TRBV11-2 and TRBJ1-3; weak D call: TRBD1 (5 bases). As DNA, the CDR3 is TGTGCCAGCAGCCCCCGGGCTCGCTCAGACAAGGGGCCTGGAAACACCATATATTTT. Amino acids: CASSPRARSDKGPGNTIYF.